Each of the 15 T cell receptor beta chains below was sequenced from the same sample in a study of MAIT cells during Salmonella Paratyphi A infection. Findings and caveats of the study: MAIT TRBV usage was oligoclonal, favouring TRBV20 and TRBV6.

Sample time point: mid-infection, around enteric fever diagnosis. Valpha7.2+ CD161+ T cells were sorted by flow cytometry as MAIT cells. TCRdb reprocessed the 5' RACE reads via MiXCR and lists one record per CDR3 protein. This sample has over a thousand distinct CDR3 sequences, with approximately 53% found just once. The antigens of these receptors remain unknown. The sequenced sample was MAIT cells from blood, obtained at the middle sampling point of the challenge study. These TCRs come from a person aged 18-70 years who was deliberately infected with Salmonella Paratyphi A in a paratyphoid fever challenge study.

By share, this clonotype counts as medium-sized. The V and J genes are TRBV20-1 and TRBJ2-2; 7 positions agree with TRBD1. Germline loops: CDR1 DFQATT, CDR2 SNEGSKA (reference sequence). With 3 bases clipped from V and 7 bases from J, the junction kept 8 bases outside the gene matches. The CDR3 spans 14 residues. The CDR3: CSARAGGESGELFF. The CDR3 DNA is TGCAGTGCTAGGGCAGGGGGAGAGAGCGGGGAGCTGTTTTTT.

To note about this clonotype: The limits of the CDR3 on the DNA are not certain, so only TCRdb's listed CDR3 is given. The V gene is TRBV7-3, the J gene TRBJ2-7; TRBD2 is the table's D call, not checked against the DNA. From germline, CDR1 is SGHTA and CDR2 FQGTGA. From its first to its last residue, the CDR3 has 22 amino acids. The CDR3 protein is CASSFYICSARDGDRESGEQYF.

V gene TRBV15 combines with J gene TRBJ1-5; D remains ambiguous. The CDR3 is made up of 15 amino acids. Trimming shortened V by 3 bases and J by 0 bases, and 9 bases separated the two germline ends. Germline V gene sequence: CDR1 LNHNV, CDR2 YYDKDF (reference sequence). CDR3 amino acids: CATSSEGYSNQPQHF. Written as DNA, the CDR3 is TGTGCCACCAGCAGTGAGGGATATAGCAATCAGCCCCAGCATTTT.

About this clonotype: A read error may produce the germline difference seen at one junction end. In nucleotides, the CDR3 is TGTGCCAGCAGCATGGGGTCGACAGGGGGGACTACTGACTACAAGGAGCAGTTCTTC. Its protein is CASSMGSTGGTTDYKEQFF. The chain uses TRBV6-4 and TRBJ2-1, with 9 bases matching TRBD1. Germline V lookup: CDR1 MRHNA, CDR2 SNTAGT. CDR3 length: 19 residues.

This clonotype was seen a handful of times. The rearrangement uses TRBV15 and TRBJ2-6; no firm D call. This CDR3 is built from 16 residues. Germline CDR1 reads LNHNV; CDR2 reads YYDKDF (reference sequence). V shed 0 bases and J shed 0 bases, with 6 bases lying between them. In DNA form, the CDR3 reads TGTGCCACCAGCAGAGACCCCCTCTCTGGGGCCAACGTCCTGACTTTC. Translated: CATSRDPLSGANVLTF.

On this clonotype: In this CDR3 the conserved last residue, phenylalanine or tryptophan, is missing, so a read error is likely. The DNA is omitted, as the CDR3 cannot be located on it reliably, and the CDR3 follows TCRdb's listing. The CDR3 protein is CSARDPGQYEKEKEG. The V call is TRBV20-1, the J call TRBJ2-7; TRBD1, the table's D call, lacks a check against the DNA. Inclusive of both ends, the CDR3 amounts to 15 amino acids. Looked up from germline, CDR1 is DFQATT and CDR2 is SNEGSKA (reference sequence).

On this clonotype itself: Since the CDR3 does not end with the conserved phenylalanine or tryptophan, this likely comes from a read error. The chain carries TRBV4-3 and TRBJ1-1; 9 positions agree with TRBD1. The CDR3 covers 15 residues. Germline assignment: CDR1 LGHNA and CDR2 YSLEER. This CDR3 reads CARSPQGDRVTEAFL. The CDR3 DNA sequence: TGCGCCAGAAGCCCACAAGGGGACAGGGTTACTGAAGCTTTCTTG.

This chain links TRBV20-1 with TRBJ1-2; possibly TRBD1 for D (5 bases). Trimming cost V 1 base and J 4 bases, with 13 bases left between them. The CDR3 is 14 amino acids. Looked up from germline, CDR1 is DFQATT and CDR2 is SNEGSKA (reference sequence). The CDR3: CSARGGGETYGYTF. The DNA of the CDR3 is TGCAGTGCTAGAGGGGGAGGGGAGACCTATGGCTACACCTTC.

This clonotype came up once. No conserved phenylalanine or tryptophan is present at the end of the CDR3, so a read error is the likely explanation. This rearrangement joins TRBV10-2 to TRBJ2-6; 8 bases fit TRBD2. There are 17 residues in the CDR3. V gave up 5 bases and J gave up 1 base; unmatched junction bases: 7. From germline, CDR1 is WSHSY and CDR2 SAAADI. In nucleotides, the CDR3 is TGCGCCAGCAGTTCCGGGACTAGTATTTCTGGGGCCAACGTCCTGACTGGA. Its translation is CASSSGTSISGANVLTG.

The table lists this clonotype with a count of one. The DNA is left out, because the CDR3 cannot be placed on it with certainty; the CDR3 is given as TCRdb lists it. The chain employs TRBV20-1 and TRBJ2-2; no check of the table's D call, TRBD1, against the DNA was made. Germline lookup yields CDR1 DFQATT and CDR2 SNEGSKA (reference sequence). The CDR3 region is 14 residues in length, termini included. The CDR3 region is CSARDRGHRGAVFF.

The rearrangement links TRBV6-4 to TRBJ2-2; the match to TRBD1 covers 7 bases. Trimming took 4 bases from V and 7 from J; bases not matched to a gene: 12. Per the germline V gene, CDR1 is MRHNA and CDR2 is SNTAGT. The CDR3 covers 16 residues. The CDR3 protein is CASSARAGGESGELFF. The CDR3 DNA sequence: TGTGCCAGCAGTGCTAGGGCAGGGGGAGAGAGCGGGGAGCTGTTTTTT.

A note on this clonotype: Because it lacks the conserved phenylalanine or tryptophan at the end, this CDR3 is likely a read error. The DNA is omitted, as the CDR3 cannot be located on it reliably, and the CDR3 follows TCRdb's listing. The V gene is TRBV6-2 or TRBV6-3, the J gene TRBJ1-5; the table assigns TRBD1, which was not confirmed against the DNA. Germline V gene sequence: CDR1 MNHEY, CDR2 SVGEGT. 14 amino acids form the CDR3, both terminal residues included. CDR3 protein: CASSWDSENKQKKG.

This clonotype counts as large. The chain links TRBV25-1 to TRBJ1-6; TRBD1 matches at 8 bases. The V and J ends lost 6 bases and 5 bases, in that order; junction bases with no gene match: 6. Germline assignment: CDR1 MGHDK and CDR2 SYGVNS. The CDR3 sequence is 15 residues long. The CDR3, as DNA: TGTGCCAGCAGGACAGGGGTTTCGGATAATTCACCCCTCCACTTT. Its protein product is CASRTGVSDNSPLHF.

This clonotype is categorized as large. The rearrangement joins TRBV15 to TRBJ2-1; D unclear. Germline V gives CDR1 LNHNV, CDR2 YYDKDF (reference sequence). There are 15 residues in the CDR3. The V end lost 3 bases, the J end lost 7 bases, and 16 bases lay between the germline ends. In DNA, the CDR3 is TGTGCCACCAGCAGCTCCCCTGAAACTCCGAATGAGCAGTTCTTC. It is translated as CATSSSPETPNEQFF.

J is TRBJ2-1 and V is TRBV6-1, with TRBD2 matching over 11 bases. V shed 3 bases, J shed 6 bases, and the junction held 1 base outside the gene matches. Germline V gives CDR1 MNHNS, CDR2 SASEGT. This CDR3 has 14 residues. CDR3 sequence: CASSDLAGGNEQFF. The CDR3, as DNA: TGTGCCAGCAGTGACCTAGCGGGGGGCAATGAGCAGTTCTTC.